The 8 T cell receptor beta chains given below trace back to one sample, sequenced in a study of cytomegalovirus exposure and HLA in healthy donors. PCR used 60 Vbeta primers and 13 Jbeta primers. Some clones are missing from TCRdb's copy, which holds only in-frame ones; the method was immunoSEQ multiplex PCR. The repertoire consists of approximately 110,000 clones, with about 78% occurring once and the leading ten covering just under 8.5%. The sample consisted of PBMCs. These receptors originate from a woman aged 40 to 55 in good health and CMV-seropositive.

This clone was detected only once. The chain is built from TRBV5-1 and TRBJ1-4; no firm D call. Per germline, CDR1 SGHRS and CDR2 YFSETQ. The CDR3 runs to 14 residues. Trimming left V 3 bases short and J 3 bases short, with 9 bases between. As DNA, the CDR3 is TGCGCCAGCAGCTGGGCAGAATCTAATGAAAAACTGTTTTTT. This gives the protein CASSWAESNEKLFF.

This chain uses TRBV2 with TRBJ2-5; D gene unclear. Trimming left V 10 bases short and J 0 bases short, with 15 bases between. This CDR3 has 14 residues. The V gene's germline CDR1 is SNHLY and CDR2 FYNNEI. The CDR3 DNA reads TGTGCCAACTCTCCCGGCGGCAACCAAGAGACCCAGTACTTC. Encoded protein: CANSPGGNQETQYF.

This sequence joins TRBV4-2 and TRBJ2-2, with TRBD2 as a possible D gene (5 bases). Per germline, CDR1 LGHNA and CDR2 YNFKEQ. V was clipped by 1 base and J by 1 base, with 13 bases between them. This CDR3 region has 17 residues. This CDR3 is CASSQGQAAMNTGELFF. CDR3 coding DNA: TGTGCCAGCAGCCAAGGGCAAGCGGCTATGAACACCGGGGAGCTGTTTTTT.

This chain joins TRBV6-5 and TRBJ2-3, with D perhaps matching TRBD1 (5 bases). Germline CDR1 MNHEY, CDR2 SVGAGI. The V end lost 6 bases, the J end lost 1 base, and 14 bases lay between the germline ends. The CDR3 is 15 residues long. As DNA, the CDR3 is TGTGCCAGCAGGGATACAGGTCGGGGCACAGATACGCAGTATTTT. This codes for CASRDTGRGTDTQYF.

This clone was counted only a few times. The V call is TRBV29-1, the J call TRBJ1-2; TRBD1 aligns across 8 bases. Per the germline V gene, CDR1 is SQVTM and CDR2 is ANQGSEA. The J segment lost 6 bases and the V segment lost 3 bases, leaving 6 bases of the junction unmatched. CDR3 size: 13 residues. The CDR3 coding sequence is TGCAGCGTTGAGGAGGACAGGGTCGATGGCTACACCTTC. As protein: CSVEEDRVDGYTF.

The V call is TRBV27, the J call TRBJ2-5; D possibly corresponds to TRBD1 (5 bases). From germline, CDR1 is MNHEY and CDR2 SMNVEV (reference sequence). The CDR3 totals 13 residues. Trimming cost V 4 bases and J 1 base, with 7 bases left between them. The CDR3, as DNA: TGTGCCAGCAGTTGGGGCAGCCAAGAGACCCAGTACTTC. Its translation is CASSWGSQETQYF.

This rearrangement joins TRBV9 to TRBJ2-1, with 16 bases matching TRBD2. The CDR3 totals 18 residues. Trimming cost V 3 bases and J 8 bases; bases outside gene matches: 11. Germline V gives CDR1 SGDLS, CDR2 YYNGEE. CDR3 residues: CASSAPPGLAGGPDEQFF. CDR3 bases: TGTGCCAGCAGCGCCCCGCCGGGACTAGCGGGGGGGCCGGATGAGCAGTTCTTC.

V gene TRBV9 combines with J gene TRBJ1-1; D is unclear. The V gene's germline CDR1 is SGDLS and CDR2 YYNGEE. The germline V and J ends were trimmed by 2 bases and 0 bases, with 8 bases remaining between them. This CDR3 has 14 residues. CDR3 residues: CASSVQRLNTEAFF. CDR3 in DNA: TGTGCCAGCAGCGTCCAGAGGTTGAACACTGAAGCTTTCTTT.